This passage covers 4 T cell receptor beta chains from one sample sequenced in a study of cytomegalovirus exposure and HLA in healthy donors. PCR primers comprised 60 Vbeta and 13 Jbeta primers. Repertoires were generated with immunoSEQ multiplex PCR, while TCRdb's copy carries only in-frame clones and drops some. This repertoire shows 99,000 or so clones, 60% to 85% found once; its top ten account for about 5.8%. Input material: PBMCs. The receptors were sampled from a male donor in good health and CMV-seronegative.

The chain is built from TRBV5-1 and TRBJ1-2; 11 bases agree with TRBD1. V shed 0 bases and J 7 bases; nucleotides not matched to a gene: 2. This CDR3 spans 14 amino acids. Germline assignment: CDR1 SGHRS and CDR2 YFSETQ. CDR3 region: CASSLVGTGGGYTF. In DNA form, the CDR3 reads TGCGCCAGCAGCTTGGTCGGGACAGGGGGTGGCTACACCTTC.

The chain combines TRBV5-6 with TRBJ2-5; 7 bases align to TRBD1. This CDR3 is 14 amino acids long. Germline assignment: CDR1 SGHDT and CDR2 YYEEEE. J lost 7 bases, V lost 0 bases, and 6 bases had no gene match. Here the CDR3 reads CASSLETGKGTQYF. Here the CDR3 DNA reads TGTGCCAGCAGCTTGGAGACAGGGAAGGGGACCCAGTACTTC.

This chain connects TRBV9 to TRBJ2-2, with D possibly TRBD1 on 5 matching bases. CDR1 SGDLS and CDR2 YYNGEE come from the germline V gene. V lost 1 base and J lost 0, with 10 bases in between. CDR3 size: 16 residues. CDR3 DNA: TGTGCCAGCAGCGTAAGGGGTAGCCCGAACACCGGGGAGCTGTTTTTT. This gives the protein CASSVRGSPNTGELFF.

The chain carries TRBV15 and TRBJ1-5; D remains ambiguous. The germline gives CDR1 LNHNV, CDR2 YYDKDF (reference sequence). Trimming removed 0 bases at V and 4 bases at J, with 4 bases between. The CDR3 is made up of 13 amino acids. The CDR3, as DNA: TGTGCCACCAGCAGAGATCCGAATCAGCCCCAGCATTTT. Its translation: CATSRDPNQPQHF. Combining the CDR3 with reference TRBV15 and TRBJ1-5 gives the whole variable domain DAMVIQNPRYQVTQFGKPVTLSCSQTLNHNVMYWYQQKSSQAPKLLFHYYDKDFNNEADTPDNFQSRRPNTSFCFLDIRSPGLGDTAMYLCATSRDPNQPQHFGDGTRLSIL.